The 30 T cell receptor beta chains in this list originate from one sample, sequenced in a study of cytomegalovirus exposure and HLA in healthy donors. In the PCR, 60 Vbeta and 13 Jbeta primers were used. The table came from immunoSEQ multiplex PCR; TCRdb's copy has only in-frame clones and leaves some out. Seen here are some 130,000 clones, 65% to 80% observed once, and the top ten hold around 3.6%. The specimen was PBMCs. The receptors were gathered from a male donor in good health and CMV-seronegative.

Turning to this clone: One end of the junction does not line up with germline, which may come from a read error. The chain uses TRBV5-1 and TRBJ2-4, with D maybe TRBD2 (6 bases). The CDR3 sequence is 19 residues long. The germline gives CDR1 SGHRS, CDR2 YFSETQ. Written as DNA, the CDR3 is TGCGCCAGCAGCCTGAGGGACCCGGGTTACCCACTAGCCAAAAACAGTCAGTACTTC. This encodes CASSLRDPGYPLAKNSQYF. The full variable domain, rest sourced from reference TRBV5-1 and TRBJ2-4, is KAGVTQTPRYLIKTRGQQVTLSCSPISGHRSVSWYQQTPGQGLQFLFEYFSETQRNKGNFPGRFSGRQFSNSRSEMNVSTLELGDSALYLCASSLRDPGYPLAKNSQYFGAGTRLSVL.

The CDR3 here is CASSPGGNTIYF. The CDR3 nucleotides are TGTGCCAGCAGCCCAGGGGGAAACACCATATATTTT. The chain has TRBV7-2 and TRBJ1-3, with a possible D match to TRBD1 (5 bases). Germline V gene lookup returns CDR1 SGHTA and CDR2 FQGNSA. The CDR3 runs to 12 residues. The germline V and J ends were trimmed by 5 bases and 4 bases, with 6 bases remaining between them.

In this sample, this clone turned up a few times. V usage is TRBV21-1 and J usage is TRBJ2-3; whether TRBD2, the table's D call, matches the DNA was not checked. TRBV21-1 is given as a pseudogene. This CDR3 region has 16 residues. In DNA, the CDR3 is TGTGCCAGCAGCGGGGGACTAGCGGGGTTCACAGATACGCAGTATTTT. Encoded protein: CASSGGLAGFTDTQYF.

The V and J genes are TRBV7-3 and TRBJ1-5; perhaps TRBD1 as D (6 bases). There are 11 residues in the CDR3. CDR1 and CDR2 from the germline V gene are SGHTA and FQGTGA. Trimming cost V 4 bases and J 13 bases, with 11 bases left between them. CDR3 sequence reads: CASSSTGPQHF. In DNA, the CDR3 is TGTGCCAGCAGCTCCACAGGGCCACAGCATTTT.

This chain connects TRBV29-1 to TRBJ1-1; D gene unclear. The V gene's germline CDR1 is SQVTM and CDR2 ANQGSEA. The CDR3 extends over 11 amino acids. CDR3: CSIEGLGEAFF. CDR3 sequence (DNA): TGCAGTATAGAGGGCCTAGGTGAAGCTTTCTTT.

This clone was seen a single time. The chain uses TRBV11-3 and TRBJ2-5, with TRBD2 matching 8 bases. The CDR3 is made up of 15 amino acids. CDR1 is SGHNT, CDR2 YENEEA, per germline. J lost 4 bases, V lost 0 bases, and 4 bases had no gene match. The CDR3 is CASSLEGLAGETQYF. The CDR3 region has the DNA TGTGCCAGCAGCTTAGAAGGACTAGCTGGAGAGACCCAGTACTTC.

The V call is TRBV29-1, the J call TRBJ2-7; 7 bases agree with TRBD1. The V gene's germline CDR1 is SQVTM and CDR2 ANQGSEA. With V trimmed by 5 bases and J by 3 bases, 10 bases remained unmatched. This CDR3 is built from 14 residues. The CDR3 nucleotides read TGCAGCGTTTTAACAGGGGTGACCTTCTACGAGCAGTACTTC. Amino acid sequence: CSVLTGVTFYEQYF.

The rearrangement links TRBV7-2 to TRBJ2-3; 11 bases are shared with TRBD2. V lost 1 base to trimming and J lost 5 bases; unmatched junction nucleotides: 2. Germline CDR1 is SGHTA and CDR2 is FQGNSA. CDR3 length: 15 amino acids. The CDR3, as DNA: TGTGCCAGCAGCTTAGGTAGCGGGGGGGGAGATACGCAGTATTTT. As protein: CASSLGSGGGDTQYF.

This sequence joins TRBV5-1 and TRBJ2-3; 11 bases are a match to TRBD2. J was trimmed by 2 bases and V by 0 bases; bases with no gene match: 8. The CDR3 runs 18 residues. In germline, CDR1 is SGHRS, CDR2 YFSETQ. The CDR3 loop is CASSLASGGSHYTDTQYF. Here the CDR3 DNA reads TGCGCCAGCAGCTTGGCTAGCGGGGGGTCCCATTACACAGATACGCAGTATTTT.

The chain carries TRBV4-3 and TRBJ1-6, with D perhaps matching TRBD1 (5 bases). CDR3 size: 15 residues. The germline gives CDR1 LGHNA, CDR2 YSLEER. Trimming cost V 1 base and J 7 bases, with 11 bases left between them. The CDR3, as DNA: TGCGCCAGCAGCCAAGTTGCGACAGAGAATTCACCCCTCCACTTT. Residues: CASSQVATENSPLHF.

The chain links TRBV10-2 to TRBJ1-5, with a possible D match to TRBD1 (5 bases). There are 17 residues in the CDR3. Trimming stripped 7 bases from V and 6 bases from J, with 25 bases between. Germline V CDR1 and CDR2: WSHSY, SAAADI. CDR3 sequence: CASNNVGGGESSQPQHF. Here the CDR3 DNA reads TGCGCCAGCAATAACGTTGGGGGAGGGGAGAGTTCTCAGCCCCAGCATTTT.

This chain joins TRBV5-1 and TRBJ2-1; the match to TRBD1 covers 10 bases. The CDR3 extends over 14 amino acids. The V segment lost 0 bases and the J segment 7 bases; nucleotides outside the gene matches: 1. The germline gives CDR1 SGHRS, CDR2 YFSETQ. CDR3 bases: TGCGCCAGCAGCTTGGGGACAGGGGGGAATGAGCAGTTCTTC. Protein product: CASSLGTGGNEQFF.

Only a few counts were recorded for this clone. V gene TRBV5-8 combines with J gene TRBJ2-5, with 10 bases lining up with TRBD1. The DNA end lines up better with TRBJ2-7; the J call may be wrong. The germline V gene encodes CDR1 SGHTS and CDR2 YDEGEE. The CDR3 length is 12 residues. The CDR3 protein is CASSGTGDEQYF. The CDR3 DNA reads TGTGCCAGCAGCGGGACAGGGGACGAGCAGTACTTC.

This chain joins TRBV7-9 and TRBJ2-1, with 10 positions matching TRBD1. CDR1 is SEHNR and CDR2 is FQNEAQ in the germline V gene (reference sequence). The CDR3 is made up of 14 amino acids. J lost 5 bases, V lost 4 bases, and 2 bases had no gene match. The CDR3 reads CASSSGQGNNEQFF. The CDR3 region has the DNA TGTGCCAGCAGCTCGGGACAGGGGAACAATGAGCAGTTCTTC.

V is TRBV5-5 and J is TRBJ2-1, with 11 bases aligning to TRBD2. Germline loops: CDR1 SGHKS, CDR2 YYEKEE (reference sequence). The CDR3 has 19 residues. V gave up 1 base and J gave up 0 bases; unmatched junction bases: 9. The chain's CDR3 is CASSLSASGRPSSYNEQFF. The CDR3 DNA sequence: TGTGCCAGCAGCTTGTCCGCTAGCGGGAGGCCGAGCTCCTACAATGAGCAGTTCTTC.

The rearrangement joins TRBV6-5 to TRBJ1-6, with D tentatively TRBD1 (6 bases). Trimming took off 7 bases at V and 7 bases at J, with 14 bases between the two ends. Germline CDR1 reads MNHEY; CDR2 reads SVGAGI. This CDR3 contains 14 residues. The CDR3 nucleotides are TGTGCCAGCACCAGGAACAGGGAGAATTCACCCCTCCACTTT. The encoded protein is CASTRNRENSPLHF.

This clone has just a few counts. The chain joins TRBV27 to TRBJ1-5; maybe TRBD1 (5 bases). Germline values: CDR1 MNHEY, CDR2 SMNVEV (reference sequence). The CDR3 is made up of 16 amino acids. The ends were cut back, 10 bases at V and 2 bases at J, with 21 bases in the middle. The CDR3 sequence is CAKGSLRVSGNQPQHF. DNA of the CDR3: TGTGCCAAAGGTTCCCTCAGGGTTTCTGGCAATCAGCCCCAGCATTTT.

The CDR3 coding sequence is TGCGCCAGCAGCCCCGGTGCGCTCCGTTCTAACTATGGCTACACCTTC. It is translated as CASSPGALRSNYGYTF. V usage is TRBV4-1 and J usage is TRBJ1-2; unclear D gene. Germline V gene sequence: CDR1 MGHRA, CDR2 YSYEKL. This CDR3 has 16 amino acids. The V end lost 4 bases, the J end lost 0 bases, and 15 bases lay between the germline ends.

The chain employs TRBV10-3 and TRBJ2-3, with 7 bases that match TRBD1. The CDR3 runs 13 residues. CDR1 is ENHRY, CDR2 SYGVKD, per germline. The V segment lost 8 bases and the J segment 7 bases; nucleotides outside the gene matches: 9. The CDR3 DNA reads TGTGCCATCGGCGACCGACAGGGAAATACGCAGTATTTT. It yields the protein CAIGDRQGNTQYF.

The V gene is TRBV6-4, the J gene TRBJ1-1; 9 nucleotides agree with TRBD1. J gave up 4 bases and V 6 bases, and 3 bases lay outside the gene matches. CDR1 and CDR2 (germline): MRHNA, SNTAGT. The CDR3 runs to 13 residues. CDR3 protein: CASSPQGATEAFF. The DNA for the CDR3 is TGTGCCAGCAGCCCACAGGGGGCCACTGAAGCTTTCTTT.

The CDR3 DNA reads as TGTGCCAGCAGCCCGCTGCGGGGGAGAACTGGAAACACCATATATTTT. Protein sequence: CASSPLRGRTGNTIYF. The V call is TRBV11-2, the J call TRBJ1-3; D is perhaps TRBD1 (5 bases). CDR3 length equals 16 residues. Looked up from germline, CDR1 is SGHAT and CDR2 is FQNNGV. V was clipped by 5 bases and J by 2 bases, with 16 bases between them.

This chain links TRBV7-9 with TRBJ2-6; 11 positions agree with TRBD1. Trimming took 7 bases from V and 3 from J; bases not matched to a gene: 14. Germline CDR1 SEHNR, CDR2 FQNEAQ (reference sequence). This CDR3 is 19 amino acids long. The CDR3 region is CASIAPPGQGGGGANVLTF. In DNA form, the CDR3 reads TGTGCCAGCATCGCGCCACCGGGACAGGGGGGAGGTGGGGCCAACGTCCTGACTTTC. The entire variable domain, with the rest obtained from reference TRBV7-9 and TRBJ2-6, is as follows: DTGVSQNPRHKITKRGQNVTFRCDPISEHNRLYWYRQTLGQGPEFLTYFQNEAQLEKSRLLSDRFSAERPKGSFSTLEIQRTEQGDSAMYLCASIAPPGQGGGGANVLTFGAGSRLTVL.

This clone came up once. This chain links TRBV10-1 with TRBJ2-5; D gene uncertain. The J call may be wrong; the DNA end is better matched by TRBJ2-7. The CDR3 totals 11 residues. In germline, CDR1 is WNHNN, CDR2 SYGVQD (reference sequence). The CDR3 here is CASSDESEQYF. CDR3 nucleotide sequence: TGCGCCAGCAGTGATGAATCCGAGCAGTACTTC.

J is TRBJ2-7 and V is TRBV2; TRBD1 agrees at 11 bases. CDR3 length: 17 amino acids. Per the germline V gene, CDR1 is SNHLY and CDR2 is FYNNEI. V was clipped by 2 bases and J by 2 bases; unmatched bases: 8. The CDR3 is CASSEKIWTGGTYEQYF. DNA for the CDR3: TGTGCCAGCAGTGAAAAAATTTGGACAGGGGGCACCTACGAGCAGTACTTC. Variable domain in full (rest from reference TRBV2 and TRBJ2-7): EPEVTQTPSHQVTQMGQEVILRCVPISNHLYFYWYRQILGQKVEFLVSFYNNEISEKSEIFDDQFSVERPDGSNFTLKIRSTKLEDSAMYFCASSEKIWTGGTYEQYFGPGTRLTVT.

The CDR3 sequence: CSAQGLVNTGELFF. The CDR3 nucleotides read TGCAGCGCCCAGGGACTAGTTAACACCGGGGAGCTGTTTTTT. The chain couples TRBV29-1 to TRBJ2-2; 8 positions match TRBD2. The germline V gene encodes CDR1 SQVTM and CDR2 ANQGSEA. The length of the CDR3 is 14 residues. J lost 2 bases, V lost 7 bases, and 6 bases had no gene match.

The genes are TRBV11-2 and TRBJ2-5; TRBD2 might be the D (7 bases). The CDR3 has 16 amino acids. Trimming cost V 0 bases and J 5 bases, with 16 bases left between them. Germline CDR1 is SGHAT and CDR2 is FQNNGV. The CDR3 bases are TGTGCCAGCAGCTTAGAGTTTGGGGGGGCCTCGGAGACCCAGTACTTC. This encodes CASSLEFGGASETQYF.

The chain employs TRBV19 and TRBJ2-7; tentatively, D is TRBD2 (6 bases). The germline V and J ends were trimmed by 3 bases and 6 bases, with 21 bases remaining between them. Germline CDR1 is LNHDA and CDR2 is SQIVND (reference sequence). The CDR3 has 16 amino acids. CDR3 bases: TGTGCCAGTAGTATGACCCCCGGGACGGGACTGGCCGAGCAGTACTTC. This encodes CASSMTPGTGLAEQYF.

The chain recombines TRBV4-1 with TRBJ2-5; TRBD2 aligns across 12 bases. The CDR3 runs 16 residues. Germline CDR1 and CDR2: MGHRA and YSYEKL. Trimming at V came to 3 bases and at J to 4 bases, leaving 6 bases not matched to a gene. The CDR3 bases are TGCGCCAGCAGCCAGAGACTAGCGGGAGTGGGAGAGACCCAGTACTTC. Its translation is CASSQRLAGVGETQYF.

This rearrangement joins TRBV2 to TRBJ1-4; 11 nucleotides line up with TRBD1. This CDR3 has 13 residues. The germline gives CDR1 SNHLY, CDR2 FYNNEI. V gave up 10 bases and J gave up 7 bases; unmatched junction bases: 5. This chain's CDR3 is CATSGTGGEKLFF. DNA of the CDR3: TGTGCCACCTCCGGGACAGGGGGTGAAAAACTGTTTTTT.

The CDR3 bases are TGTGCCAGCAGTCAAGCCGGACAGGGCTATGGCTACACCTTC. This gives the protein CASSQAGQGYGYTF. The chain employs TRBV6-5 and TRBJ1-2; 8 bases map to TRBD1. Per germline, CDR1 MNHEY and CDR2 SVGAGI. There are 14 residues in the CDR3. The V segment lost 5 bases and the J segment 4 bases; nucleotides outside the gene matches: 6.